The clone carrying this TCR beta chain was recorded many times. The antigen remains undetermined. Germline trimming cut 6 bases from V and 5 bases from J; bases unmatched to any gene: 7. The V gene's germline CDR1 is ENHRY and CDR2 SYGVKD. The CDR3 loop spans 14 amino acids. Sequencing runs each generated in excess of 180 million TCR-beta sequences derived from 15-18 subjects. TCRdb independently ran MiXCR on the 5' RACE reads; one entry per CDR3 protein. The sample yields 26,000 or so distinct CDR3 sequences, around 12% seen once. The data are from a study of neurological immune-mediated disorders. General study results and limits: Levels of TCR clonal expansion peaked in HTLV-1-associated myelopathy and reached their lowest in multiple sclerosis, under those of healthy controls.

The chain joins TRBV10-3 to TRBJ1-1; 9 positions agree with TRBD1. Sequencing was carried out using PBMCs. The clonotype was recovered from a man in his sixties in good health. In nucleotides, the CDR3 is TGTGCCATCAGAGGGGACAGGGAAGGGACTGAAGCTTTCTTT. It yields the protein CAIRGDREGTEAFF.